This T cell receptor (beta chain) was captured by sequencing in a study of blood T cell repertoires in COVID-19. This CDR3 is 14 amino acids long. After removal of 6 bases from V and 15 bases from J, the junction contained 8 bases not matched to a gene. Germline V gene sequence: CDR1 SNHLY, CDR2 FYNNEI. Patients from Seattle were sampled longitudinally, starting during active infection. Original data processing: Scientists estimated how many nucleated cells there were by amplifying reference gene primers. TCRdb's table, derived via immunoSEQ multiplex PCR, lists solely in-frame clones and lacks some. Clone size and the V and J calls come from that table; the DNA yielded D and trimming. The profile shows about 220,000 clones, around 86% of them singletons.

The chain joins TRBV2 to TRBJ2-1; 16 nucleotides align to TRBD2. The clonotype originates from an older woman with COVID-19, enrolled during active disease. What was sequenced was peripheral blood. As DNA, the CDR3 is TGTGCCAGCAGGCCGGGACTAGCGGGAGGGCCGACGTTCTTC. Translated: CASRPGLAGGPTFF.